These 6 T cell receptor beta chains were all obtained from the same sample, sequenced in a study of blood T cells in healthy people across ages. The authors ran a second PCR of 7 to 11 cycles using a sample-barcoded 5' primer and a J-beta primer mix. MiXCR was run by TCRdb on the 5' RACE reads, yielding one entry per CDR3 protein. Of about 670,000 distinct CDR3 sequences in the sample, around 52% were seen once. The sample comprised blood. These receptors came from a woman aged 80 or older in good health.

This clonotype has a handful of counts. The rearrangement uses TRBV28 and TRBJ1-5; no definite D call. CDR1 is MDHEN and CDR2 is SYDVKM in the germline V gene. Trimming took 4 bases from V and 4 from J, leaving 14 bases between them. The CDR3 runs 15 residues. The CDR3 loop reads CASSSHDRRNQPQHF. In nucleotides, the CDR3 is TGTGCCAGCAGTTCCCATGACCGACGAAATCAGCCCCAGCATTTT.

This rearrangement joins TRBV20-1 to TRBJ1-1; TRBD1 is a possible D gene (6 bases). The CDR3 spans 15 residues. The V gene's germline CDR1 is DFQATT and CDR2 SNEGSKA (reference sequence). V shed 0 bases and J shed 1 base, with 12 bases lying between them. This chain's CDR3 is CSARDGGRRNTEAFF. CDR3 in DNA: TGCAGTGCTAGAGATGGGGGCCGCAGGAACACTGAAGCTTTCTTT.

The chain joins TRBV10-3 to TRBJ2-7, with D unclear. Per the germline V gene, CDR1 is ENHRY and CDR2 is SYGVKD. The V end was cut by 0 bases, the J end by 0 bases, with 6 bases between. The CDR3 has 14 residues. The CDR3 loop is CAISESEVSYEQYF. The CDR3 coding sequence is TGTGCCATCAGTGAGTCTGAGGTCTCCTACGAGCAGTACTTC.

In its sample, this clonotype was seen many times. The V and J genes are TRBV6-6 and TRBJ2-1; D is unresolved. Per germline, CDR1 MNHNY and CDR2 SVGAGI (reference sequence). With 11 bases removed from V and 0 bases from J, the gap between germline ends came to 8 bases. CDR3 length equals 12 residues. The CDR3 region has the DNA TGTGCCGCGGCCCGCTCCTACAATGAGCAGTTCTTC. Translating gives CAAARSYNEQFF.

Regarding this clonotype: Possible read error: a much larger clone is one base away. The rearrangement uses TRBV6-1 and TRBJ2-4; no definite D call. TRBJ2-7 explains the end of the DNA better; the J call may be wrong. CDR1 MNHNS and CDR2 SASEGT come from the germline V gene. This CDR3 has 12 residues. CDR3 DNA: TGTGCCAGCAGTACCGGGCCCTACGAGCAGTACTTC. Amino acids: CASSTGPYEQYF.

This clonotype has ten or more counts. This sequence may be a read error, since a much larger clone differs from it by one base. The V and J genes are TRBV6-6 and TRBJ2-4; the match to TRBD1 covers 10 bases. This CDR3 comprises 15 residues. CDR1 and CDR2 (germline): MNHNY, SVGAGI (reference sequence). CDR3 coding DNA: TGTGCCAGCTCCCAGGCGGGACAGGGGAAAAGCATTCAGTACTTC. Translation: CASSQAGQGKSIQYF.